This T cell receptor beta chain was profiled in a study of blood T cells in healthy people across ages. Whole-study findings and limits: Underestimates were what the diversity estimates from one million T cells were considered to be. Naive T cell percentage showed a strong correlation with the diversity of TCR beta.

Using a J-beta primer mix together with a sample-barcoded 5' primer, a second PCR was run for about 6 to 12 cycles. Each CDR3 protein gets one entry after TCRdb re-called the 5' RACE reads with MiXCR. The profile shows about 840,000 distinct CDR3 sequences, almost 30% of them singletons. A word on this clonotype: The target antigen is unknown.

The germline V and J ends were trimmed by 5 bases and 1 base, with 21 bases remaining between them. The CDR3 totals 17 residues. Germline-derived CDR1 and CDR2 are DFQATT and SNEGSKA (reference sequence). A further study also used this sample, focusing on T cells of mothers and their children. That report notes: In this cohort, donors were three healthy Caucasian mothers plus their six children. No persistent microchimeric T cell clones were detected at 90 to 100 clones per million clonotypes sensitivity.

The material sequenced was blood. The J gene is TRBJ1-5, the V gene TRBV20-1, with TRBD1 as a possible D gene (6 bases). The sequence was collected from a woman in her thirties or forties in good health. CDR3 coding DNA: TGCAGTGCTGGCCCGGGAACAGGGAGGTGGAGCAATCAGCCCCAGCATTTT. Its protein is CSAGPGTGRWSNQPQHF.